The T cell receptor (beta chain) under discussion was sequenced for a study of blood T cell repertoires in COVID-19. Study information: The study drew acute and convalescent COVID-19 samples from the United States, Italy and Spain.

Source study methods: Reference gene primer amplification gave estimated nucleated cell counts. The repertoire was sequenced with immunoSEQ multiplex PCR; TCRdb's copy has only in-frame clones and lacks some. From that table come the V and J calls and clone size; the DNA was used to work out D and trimming. The sample lists about 120,000 clones, about 80% occurring once. This sequence was found in a man aged 65-85 years with active or convalescent COVID-19. Sequenced material: peripheral blood.

The CDR3: CASSFRGSTDTQYF. The CDR3 coding sequence is TGTGCCAGCAGCTTCCGGGGAAGCACAGATACGCAGTATTTT. The V and J genes are TRBV7-2 and TRBJ2-3; TRBD2 might be the D (5 bases). Between the trimmed V and J ends, which lost 3 bases and 0 bases, there was a span of 7 bases. The CDR3 has 14 amino acids. Germline V CDR1 and CDR2: SGHTA, FQGNSA. Full variable domain (rest looked up from reference TRBV7-2 and TRBJ2-3): GAGVSQSPSNKVTEKGKDVELRCDPISGHTALYWYRQSLGQGLEFLIYFQGNSAPDKSGLPSDRFSAERTGGSVSTLTIQRTQQEDSAVYLCASSFRGSTDTQYFGPGTRLTVL.